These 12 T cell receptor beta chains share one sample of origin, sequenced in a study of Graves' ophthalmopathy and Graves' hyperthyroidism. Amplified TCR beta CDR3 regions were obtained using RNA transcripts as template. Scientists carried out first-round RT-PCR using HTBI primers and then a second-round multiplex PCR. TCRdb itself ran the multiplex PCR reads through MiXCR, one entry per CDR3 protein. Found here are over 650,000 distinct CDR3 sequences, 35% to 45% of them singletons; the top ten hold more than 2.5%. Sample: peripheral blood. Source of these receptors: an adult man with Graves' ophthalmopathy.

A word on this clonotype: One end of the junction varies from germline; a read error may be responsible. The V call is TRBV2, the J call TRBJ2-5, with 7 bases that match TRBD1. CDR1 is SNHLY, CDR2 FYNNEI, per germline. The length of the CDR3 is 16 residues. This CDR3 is CAGSEAQGDQAETQYF. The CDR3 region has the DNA TGTGCCGGCAGTGAAGCGCAGGGGGACCAGGCGGAGACCCAGTACTTC. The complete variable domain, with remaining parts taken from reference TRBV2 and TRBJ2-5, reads EPEVTQTPSHQVTQMGQEVILRCVPISNHLYFYWYRQILGQKVEFLVSFYNNEISEKSEIFDDQFSVERPDGSNFTLKIRSTKLEDSAMYFCAGSEAQGDQAETQYFGPGTRLLVL.

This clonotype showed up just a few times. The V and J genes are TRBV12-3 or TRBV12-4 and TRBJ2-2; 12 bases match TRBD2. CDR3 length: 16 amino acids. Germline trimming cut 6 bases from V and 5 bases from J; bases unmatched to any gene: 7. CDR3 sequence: CASSPLGLAGTGELFF. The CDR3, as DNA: TGTGCCAGCAGCCCCCTTGGACTAGCGGGGACCGGGGAGCTGTTTTTT.

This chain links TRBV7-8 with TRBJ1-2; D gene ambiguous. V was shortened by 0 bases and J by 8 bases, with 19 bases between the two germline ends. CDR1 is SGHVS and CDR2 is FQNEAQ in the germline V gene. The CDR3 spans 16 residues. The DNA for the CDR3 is TGTGCCAGCAGCTTAGCCCATGGTTTTCAGTGGAAAGGCTACACCTTC. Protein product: CASSLAHGFQWKGYTF.

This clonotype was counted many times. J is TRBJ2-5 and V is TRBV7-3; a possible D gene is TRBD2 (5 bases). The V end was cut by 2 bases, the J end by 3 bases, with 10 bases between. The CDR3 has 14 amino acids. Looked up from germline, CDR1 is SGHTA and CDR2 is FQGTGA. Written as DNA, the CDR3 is TGTGCCAGCAGCTTATTTGAGGGTGAAGAGACCCAGTACTTC. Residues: CASSLFEGEETQYF.

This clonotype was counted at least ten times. The CDR3 here is CASSDSGGLYGYTF. CDR3 DNA sequence: TGTGCCAGCTCAGACAGTGGAGGTCTTTATGGCTACACCTTC. The chain combines TRBV9 with TRBJ1-2, with D possibly matching TRBD1 (5 bases). Trimming took off 7 bases at V and 5 bases at J, with 18 bases between the two ends. The germline V gene encodes CDR1 SGDLS and CDR2 YYNGEE. The CDR3 contains 14 residues.

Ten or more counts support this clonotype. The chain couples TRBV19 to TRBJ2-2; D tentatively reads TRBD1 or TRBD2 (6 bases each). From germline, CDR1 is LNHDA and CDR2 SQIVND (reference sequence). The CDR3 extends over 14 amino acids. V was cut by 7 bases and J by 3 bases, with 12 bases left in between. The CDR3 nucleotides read TGTGCCAGTACTTGGGGGGCCGACACCGGGGAGCTGTTTTTT. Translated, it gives CASTWGADTGELFF.

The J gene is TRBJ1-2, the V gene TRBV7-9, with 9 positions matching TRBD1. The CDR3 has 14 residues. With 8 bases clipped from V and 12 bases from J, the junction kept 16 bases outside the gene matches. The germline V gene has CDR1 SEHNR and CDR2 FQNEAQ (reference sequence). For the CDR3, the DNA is TGTGCCAGCCGCCAAGATGAGGGACAGGGTTTCCACACCTTC. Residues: CASRQDEGQGFHTF.

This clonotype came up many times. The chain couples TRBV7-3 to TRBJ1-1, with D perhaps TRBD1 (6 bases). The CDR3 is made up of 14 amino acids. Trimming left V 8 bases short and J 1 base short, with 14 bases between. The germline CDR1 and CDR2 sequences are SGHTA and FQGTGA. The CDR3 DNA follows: TGTGCCAGCCCAGGATGGGACACGAACACTGAAGCTTTCTTT. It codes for CASPGWDTNTEAFF.

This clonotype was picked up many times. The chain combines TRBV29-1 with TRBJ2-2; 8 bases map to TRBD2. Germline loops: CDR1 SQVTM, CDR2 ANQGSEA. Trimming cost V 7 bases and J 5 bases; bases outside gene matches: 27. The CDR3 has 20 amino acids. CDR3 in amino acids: CSAEVVPRAGVIWETGELFF. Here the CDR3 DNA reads TGCAGCGCCGAAGTGGTCCCTCGAGCGGGAGTAATTTGGGAAACCGGGGAGCTGTTTTTT.

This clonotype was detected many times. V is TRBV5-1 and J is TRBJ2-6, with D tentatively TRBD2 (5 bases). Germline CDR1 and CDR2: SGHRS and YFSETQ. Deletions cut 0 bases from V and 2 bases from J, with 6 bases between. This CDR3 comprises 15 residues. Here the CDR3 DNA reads TGCGCCAGCAGCTTGGCGGAGGCTGGGGCCAACGTCCTGACTTTC. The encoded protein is CASSLAEAGANVLTF.

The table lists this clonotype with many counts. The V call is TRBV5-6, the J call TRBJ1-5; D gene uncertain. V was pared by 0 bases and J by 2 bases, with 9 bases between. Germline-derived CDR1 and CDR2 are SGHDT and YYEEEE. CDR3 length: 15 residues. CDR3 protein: CASSLGQEGNQPQHF. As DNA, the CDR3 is TGTGCCAGCAGCTTGGGGCAGGAGGGCAATCAGCCCCAGCATTTT.

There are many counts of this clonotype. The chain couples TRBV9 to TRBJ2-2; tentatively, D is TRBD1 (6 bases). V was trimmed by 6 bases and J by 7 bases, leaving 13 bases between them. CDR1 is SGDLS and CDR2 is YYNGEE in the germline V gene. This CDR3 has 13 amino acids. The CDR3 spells CASTSTGLGELFF. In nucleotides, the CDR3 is TGTGCCAGCACCTCTACAGGGCTCGGGGAGCTGTTTTTT. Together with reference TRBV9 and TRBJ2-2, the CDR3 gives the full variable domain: DSGVTQTPKHLITATGQRVTLRCSPRSGDLSVYWYQQSLDQGLQFLIQYYNGEERAKGNILERFSAQQFPDLHSELNLSSLELGDSALYFCASTSTGLGELFFGEGSRLTVL.